The 2 T cell receptor beta chains in this list originate from one sample, sequenced in a study of blood T cell repertoires in COVID-19. Clones were read by immunoSEQ multiplex PCR, and TCRdb kept only the in-frame ones, dropping some. The sample shows over 150,000 clones, 83% of them seen only once. The specimen sequenced was peripheral blood. The receptors were gathered from a woman aged 60-75 years with COVID-19, enrolled during active disease.

The genes are TRBV9 and TRBJ2-3; weak D call: TRBD2 (7 bases). Germline lookup yields CDR1 SGDLS and CDR2 YYNGEE. The CDR3 covers 17 residues. The germline V and J ends were trimmed by 3 bases and 6 bases, with 23 bases remaining between them. CDR3 in DNA: TGTGCCAGCAGCGCAAGGGGGGGCAGTCGTATCTGGGATACGCAGTATTTT. This encodes CASSARGGSRIWDTQYF. Full variable domain (rest looked up from reference TRBV9 and TRBJ2-3): DSGVTQTPKHLITATGQRVTLRCSPRSGDLSVYWYQQSLDQGLQFLIQYYNGEERAKGNILERFSAQQFPDLHSELNLSSLELGDSALYFCASSARGGSRIWDTQYFGPGTRLTVL.

The chain uses TRBV6-6 and TRBJ2-7; 9 bases agree with TRBD2. After removal of 2 bases from V and 6 bases from J, the junction contained 5 bases not matched to a gene. This CDR3 has 14 amino acids. Germline CDR1 MNHNY, CDR2 SVGAGI (reference sequence). The CDR3 region is CASSYVAGEREQYF. CDR3 bases: TGTGCCAGCAGTTACGTAGCGGGAGAGCGCGAGCAGTACTTC.